A selection of T cell receptor beta chains follows, all from one sample in a study of cytomegalovirus exposure and HLA in healthy donors. Sequencing used immunoSEQ multiplex PCR; TCRdb keeps in-frame clones, though not all of them. The data hold some 130,000 clones, with about 10% observed a single time. Sequencing was done on a sample of PBMCs. The receptors originated from a woman aged 40-49 years in good health and CMV-seropositive. CDR3s leave out the opening cysteine and the closing phenylalanine or tryptophan.

J gene | V gene | CDR3 protein
TRBJ2-1 | TRBV19 | ASSIAPTGHNEQF
TRBJ1-2 | TRBV7-2 | ASSLATGAFNYGYT
TRBJ1-1 | TRBV6-1 | ASRSVNTEAF
TRBJ2-5 | TRBV11-2 | ASSPGQVIQETQY
TRBJ1-6 | TRBV5-4 | ASSLGLGSSYNSPLH
TRBJ1-1 | TRBV11-1 | ASSSGQGRPGNTEAF
TRBJ2-1 | TRBV7-2 | ASSLARRDRGRARSYNEQF
TRBJ1-1 | TRBV6-5 | ASSYSRMGNTEAF
TRBJ2-3 | TRBV25-1 | ASSELAGGLTDTQY
TRBJ2-7 | TRBV10-2 | ASRAQTYGSEQY
TRBJ1-2 | TRBV6-5 | ASSLDSVRSYT
TRBJ2-2 | TRBV5-5 | ASSLGSSPTGELF
TRBJ1-4 | TRBV7-6 | ASSLRAIATNEKLF
TRBJ2-1 | TRBV15 | ATSRETSSYNEQF
TRBJ2-5 | TRBV15 | ATSRGQGAGTETQY
TRBJ2-2 | TRBV12-5 | ASGLVTRRVAGELF
TRBJ1-2 | TRBV7-9 | ASSLEPGSLYT
TRBJ1-3 | TRBV10-3 | AISGTGGNTIY
TRBJ1-1 | TRBV4-1 | ASSQDIRGDTEAF
TRBJ1-2 | TRBV19 | ASISGGTGANYGYT
TRBJ1-6 | TRBV9 | ASSATQGSLGSPLH
TRBJ2-1 | TRBV11-3 | ASSLRGYNEQF
TRBJ1-1 | TRBV7-8 | ASTRTGGVTEAF
TRBJ1-2 | TRBV27 | ASSLWRGNGYT
TRBJ1-6 | TRBV7-9 | ASSLVSGTLH
TRBJ2-5 | TRBV10-3 | AISEGSPTLTQY
TRBJ2-2 | TRBV5-1 | ASSHRQGWDLNTGELF
TRBJ1-2 | TRBV28 | ASSPTGGQRNYGYT
TRBJ1-6 | TRBV7-2 | ASSPQISSSYNSPLH
TRBJ2-7 | TRBV5-1 | ASSPRVGQGYEQY
TRBJ2-5 | TRBV6-1 | ATGTGFRAETQY
TRBJ2-3 | TRBV18 | ASSPGLTGIDTQY
TRBJ2-3 | TRBV7-8 | ASSLEWTGRTDTQY
TRBJ1-1 | TRBV5-1 | ASRQAVMNTEAF
TRBJ1-1 | TRBV9 | ASSVGTGGFGTEAF
TRBJ2-5 | TRBV5-4 | ASSLDGETQY
TRBJ2-7 | TRBV5-6 | ASSSQGEQY
TRBJ1-1 | TRBV2 | ASSVRGLNTEAF
TRBJ2-2 | TRBV10-2 | ASGTTGGGPGELF
TRBJ2-7 | TRBV7-8 | ASIEGQGLSREQY
TRBJ1-2 | TRBV7-2 | ASSLDSNYGYT
TRBJ1-1 | TRBV19 | ASSQDDRTEAF
TRBJ2-1 | TRBV6-5 | ASIKGYEQF
TRBJ2-5 | TRBV7-2 | ASSLSSSGGQETQY
TRBJ2-5 | TRBV5-1 | ASSLVSGGVYRGQETQY
TRBJ2-7 | TRBV7-2 | ASSSYGTGVYEQY
TRBJ2-1 | TRBV7-9 | ASRLGGNEQF
TRBJ1-5 | TRBV6-5 | ASSSGQNSNQPQH
TRBJ1-2 | TRBV7-2 | ASSLGGTGGRGYT
TRBJ2-5 | TRBV19 | ASSIGTGNQETQY
TRBJ2-7 | TRBV27 | ASSSLSSYEQY
TRBJ2-5 | TRBV4-3 | ASSHALAEGETQY
TRBJ1-2 | TRBV5-5 | ASSSPGQGGYGYT
TRBJ1-5 | TRBV15 | ATSRRSNRLSNQPQH
TRBJ1-2 | TRBV6-5 | ASSYSIGTGTYGYT
TRBJ1-1 | TRBV27 | ASRPGQGLYTEAF
TRBJ1-2 | TRBV6-1 | ASSGQGGALNYGYT